The clone carrying this TCR beta chain was counted at least ten times. This entry comes from a study of T cells in Graves' hyperthyroidism and ophthalmopathy. Amplification yielded TCR beta CDR3 regions, with RNA transcripts as the source. An initial round of RT-PCR targeting the TCR CDR3 relied on the HTBI primer set. TCRdb itself ran the multiplex PCR reads through MiXCR, one entry per CDR3 protein. The sample contains fewer than 750,000 distinct CDR3 sequences, roughly 15% of which appear only once. The ends lost 7 bases at V and 1 base at J; junction bases unmatched: 1. Germline V CDR1 and CDR2: SQVTM, ANQGSEA. The CDR3 has 12 residues.

The genes are TRBV29-1 and TRBJ1-5, with TRBD1 identical over 7 bases. The sequence was collected from a woman between 50 and 59 years old with Graves' ophthalmopathy. Sequenced: blood. The CDR3 spells CSAGGSNQPQHF. CDR3 sequence (DNA): TGCAGCGCAGGGGGGAGCAATCAGCCCCAGCATTTT.